Listed below are T cell receptor beta chains from one sample, sequenced in a study of T cells in tuberculosis. The assay was immunoSEQ multiplex PCR, and TCRdb's table has in-frame clones only and misses some. Of 61,000 or so clones in the sample, around 81% were seen once. The sequencing sample was made of CD1b-GMM tetramer-negative cells sorted from PBMCs. Every receptor here comes from an adult woman with latent tuberculosis. Each CDR3 is given with its conserved first and last residue. Fields, in order: CDR3 length, clone size, D gene, J gene, V gene, CDR3 DNA, CDR3 protein. The D gene is left open where the match is weak. Clone size appears in some rows only: once, few, many, or a class for an expanded clone.

len: 17; abundance: NA; d_gene: TRBD2; j_gene: TRBJ2-5; v_gene: TRBV11-2; CDR3nt: TGTGCCAGCAGCTTAGATCTCCGGCCTAGCGGGCAAGAGACCCAGTACTTC; CDR3aa: CASSLDLRPSGQETQYF
len: 14; abundance: NA; d_gene: TRBD1; j_gene: TRBJ1-2; v_gene: TRBV5-1; CDR3nt: TGCGCCAGCAGCTTGGAGGGGGCGCTCTATGGCTACACCTTC; CDR3aa: CASSLEGALYGYTF
len: 14; abundance: NA; d_gene: NA; j_gene: TRBJ1-2; v_gene: TRBV11-2; CDR3nt: TGTGCCAGCAGCTTAGGCCGGAGGATCTATGGCTACACCTTC; CDR3aa: CASSLGRRIYGYTF
len: 17; abundance: NA; d_gene: TRBD2; j_gene: TRBJ2-7; v_gene: TRBV7-6; CDR3nt: TGTGCCAGCAGCTTAGGTCCGGGGGGGACTTCCTCCTACGAGCAGTACTTC; CDR3aa: CASSLGPGGTSSYEQYF
len: 17; abundance: NA; d_gene: NA; j_gene: TRBJ2-1; v_gene: TRBV9; CDR3nt: TGTGCCAGCAGCGTAGGGGGGGGCGGGAGAGACTACAATGAGCAGTTCTTC; CDR3aa: CASSVGGGGRDYNEQFF
len: 15; abundance: NA; d_gene: NA; j_gene: TRBJ1-5; v_gene: TRBV2; CDR3nt: TGTGCCAGCAGGCGGGGGACGATCAGCAATCAGCCCCAGCATTTT; CDR3aa: CASRRGTISNQPQHF
len: 11; abundance: NA; d_gene: NA; j_gene: TRBJ2-1; v_gene: TRBV4-2; CDR3nt: TGTGCCAGCAGCCAAAACGCGCAGCAGTTCTTC; CDR3aa: CASSQNAQQFF
len: 16; abundance: NA; d_gene: NA; j_gene: TRBJ2-1; v_gene: TRBV7-9; CDR3nt: TGTGCCAGCGAAAGAAGGGGCTTGGTAAGCGGGAATGAGCAGTTCTTC; CDR3aa: CASERRGLVSGNEQFF
len: 13; abundance: NA; d_gene: TRBD1; j_gene: TRBJ2-5; v_gene: TRBV6-1; CDR3nt: TGTGCCAGCAGTGAAGTGGACAGGGCCCCCCAGTACTTC; CDR3aa: CASSEVDRAPQYF
len: 17; abundance: few; d_gene: TRBD2; j_gene: TRBJ2-1; v_gene: TRBV5-4; CDR3nt: TGTGCCAGCAGCGACCCGGGACTAGCGGGAGGAAGGAATGAGCAGTTCTTC; CDR3aa: CASSDPGLAGGRNEQFF
len: 15; abundance: few; d_gene: NA; j_gene: TRBJ2-6; v_gene: TRBV28; CDR3nt: TGTGCCAGCAGTTTTGAGGTATCTGGGGCCAACGTCCTGACTTTC; CDR3aa: CASSFEVSGANVLTF
len: 15; abundance: NA; d_gene: NA; j_gene: TRBJ1-3; v_gene: TRBV6-5; CDR3nt: TGTGCCAGCAGTTACTCGAAACAGGGTGTAAACACCATATATTTT; CDR3aa: CASSYSKQGVNTIYF
len: 15; abundance: few; d_gene: TRBD2; j_gene: TRBJ2-3; v_gene: TRBV6-1; CDR3nt: TGTGCCAGCCGGAGCGGGAGAGGGGGTCCAGATACGCAGTATTTT; CDR3aa: CASRSGRGGPDTQYF
len: 15; abundance: NA; d_gene: TRBD1; j_gene: TRBJ1-2; v_gene: TRBV6-5; CDR3nt: TGTGCCAGCAGTTACTCGAGTGAGGGGGCCTATGGCTACACCTTC; CDR3aa: CASSYSSEGAYGYTF
len: 13; abundance: NA; d_gene: NA; j_gene: TRBJ2-5; v_gene: TRBV19; CDR3nt: TGTGCCAGTAGTCACACATCTCAAGAGACCCAGTACTTC; CDR3aa: CASSHTSQETQYF
len: 15; abundance: NA; d_gene: NA; j_gene: TRBJ1-5; v_gene: TRBV7-2; CDR3nt: TGTGCCAGCACCCAACTTCCCAGTCGGGAACAGCCCCAGCATTTT; CDR3aa: CASTQLPSREQPQHF
len: 14; abundance: NA; d_gene: TRBD1; j_gene: TRBJ1-1; v_gene: TRBV28; CDR3nt: TGTGCCAGCAGTTTATACCAGGGGGACACTGAAGCTTTCTTT; CDR3aa: CASSLYQGDTEAFF